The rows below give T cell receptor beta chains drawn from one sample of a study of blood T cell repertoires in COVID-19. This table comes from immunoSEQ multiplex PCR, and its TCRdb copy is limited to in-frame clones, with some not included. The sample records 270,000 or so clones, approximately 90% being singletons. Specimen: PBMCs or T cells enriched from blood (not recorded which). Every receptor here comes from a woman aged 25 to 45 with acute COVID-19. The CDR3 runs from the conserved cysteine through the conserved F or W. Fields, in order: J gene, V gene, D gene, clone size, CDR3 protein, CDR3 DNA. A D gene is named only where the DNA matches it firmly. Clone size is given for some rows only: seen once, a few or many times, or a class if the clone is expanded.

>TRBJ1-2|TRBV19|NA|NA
CATNIQGRLNYGYTF
TGTGCCACCAACATCCAGGGGCGCTTGAACTATGGCTACACCTTC
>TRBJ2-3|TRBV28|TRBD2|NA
CASSLRRGGVVTQYF
TGTGCCAGCAGTTTACGACGGGGGGGCGTGGTTACGCAGTATTTT
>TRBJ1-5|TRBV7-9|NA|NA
CASSPPPPTGAQHF
TGTGCCAGCAGCCCTCCCCCCCCCACCGGGGCCCAGCATTTT
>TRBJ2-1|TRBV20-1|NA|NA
CSARGPGEQFF
TGCAGTGCTAGAGGTCCGGGTGAGCAGTTCTTC
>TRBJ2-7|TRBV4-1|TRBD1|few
CASSQEDRVKHEQYF
TGCGCCAGCAGCCAAGAAGACAGGGTGAAACACGAGCAGTACTTC
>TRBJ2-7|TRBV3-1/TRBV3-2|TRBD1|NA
CASSPSSGTGEAQYF
TGTGCCAGCAGCCCCTCGTCCGGGACAGGGGAAGCGCAGTACTTC
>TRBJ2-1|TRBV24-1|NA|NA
CATSDFQTTNNEQFF
TGTGCCACCAGTGATTTTCAGACTACCAACAATGAGCAGTTCTTC
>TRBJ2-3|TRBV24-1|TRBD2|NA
CATSDLRLAADTQYF
TGTGCCACCAGTGATTTGCGACTAGCCGCAGATACGCAGTATTTT
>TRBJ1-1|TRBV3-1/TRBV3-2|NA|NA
CASSQIRGPVTTEAFF
TGTGCCAGCAGCCAAATCAGGGGCCCGGTTACAACTGAAGCTTTCTTT
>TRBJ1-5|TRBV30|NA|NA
CAWSTQGPYNQPQHF
TGTGCCTGGAGTACTCAGGGCCCCTACAATCAGCCCCAGCATTTT
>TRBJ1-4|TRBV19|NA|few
CASQSNPLGGFEKLFF
TGTGCCTCACAATCGAATCCTCTTGGGGGGTTCGAAAAACTGTTTTTT
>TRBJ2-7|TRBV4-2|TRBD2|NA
CASSQESGLAATYEQYF
TGTGCCAGCAGCCAAGAGTCTGGACTAGCTGCCACCTACGAGCAGTACTTC
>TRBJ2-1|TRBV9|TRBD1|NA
CASSVVYDTGDEQFF
TGTGCCAGCAGCGTAGTTTACGATACAGGGGATGAGCAGTTCTTC
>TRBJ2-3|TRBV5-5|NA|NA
CASSPWTERADTQYF
TGTGCCAGCAGCCCCTGGACAGAGAGGGCAGATACGCAGTATTTT
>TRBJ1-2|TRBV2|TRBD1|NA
CASTNTGTGDGYYGYTF
TGTGCCAGCACCAACACCGGGACAGGGGATGGGTACTATGGCTACACCTTC
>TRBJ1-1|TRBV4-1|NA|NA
CASSQLQTSTGSTEAFF
TGCGCCAGCAGCCAACTCCAAACAAGCACGGGAAGCACTGAAGCTTTCTTT
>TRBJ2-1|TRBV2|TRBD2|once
CASTGRGNEQFF
TGTGCCAGCACTGGGCGGGGGAATGAGCAGTTCTTC
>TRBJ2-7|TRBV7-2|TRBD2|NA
CASSLALAGDPEQYF
TGTGCCAGCAGCTTAGCGCTAGCGGGAGACCCCGAGCAGTACTTC
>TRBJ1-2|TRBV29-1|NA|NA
CSVRWNYGYTF
TGCAGCGTGAGATGGAACTATGGCTACACCTTC
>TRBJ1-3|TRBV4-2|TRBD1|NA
CASSHLGQAGNTIYF
TGTGCCAGCAGCCACTTGGGACAGGCTGGAAACACCATATATTTT
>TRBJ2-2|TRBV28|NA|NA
CASSLRMSPGELFF
TGTGCCAGCAGTTTGCGTATGAGTCCCGGGGAGCTGTTTTTT
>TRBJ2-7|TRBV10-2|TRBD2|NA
CASSDREAYEQYF
TGCGCCAGCAGTGACCGGGAGGCATACGAGCAGTACTTC
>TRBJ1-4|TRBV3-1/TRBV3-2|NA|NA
CASSQDFVARGKLFF
TGTGCCAGCAGCCAAGACTTCGTGGCTAGAGGGAAACTGTTTTTT
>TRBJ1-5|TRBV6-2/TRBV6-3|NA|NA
CASSSWTRGVGGSNQPQHF
TGTGCCAGCAGTTCCTGGACCCGGGGAGTGGGGGGTAGCAATCAGCCCCAGCATTTT
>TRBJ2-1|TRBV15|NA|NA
CATSRRENPYNEQFF
TGTGCCACCAGCAGACGGGAGAACCCCTACAATGAGCAGTTCTTC
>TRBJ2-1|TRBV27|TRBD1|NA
CASRTGVYNEQFF
TGTGCCAGCAGGACAGGGGTCTACAATGAGCAGTTCTTC
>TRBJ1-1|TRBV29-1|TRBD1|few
CSVIGQGNTEAFF
TGCAGCGTTATAGGACAGGGGAACACTGAAGCTTTCTTT
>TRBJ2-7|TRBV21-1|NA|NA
CASSKDQGQSYEQYF
TGTGCCAGCAGCAAAGACCAGGGCCAGTCCTACGAGCAGTACTTC
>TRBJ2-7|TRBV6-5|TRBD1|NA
CACYGQEPSYEQYF
TGTGCCTGCTACGGACAGGAACCTTCCTACGAGCAGTACTTC
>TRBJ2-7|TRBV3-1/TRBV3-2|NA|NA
CASSQGVTGGVPYEQYF
TGTGCCAGCAGCCAAGGGGTGACCGGGGGTGTCCCCTACGAGCAGTACTTC
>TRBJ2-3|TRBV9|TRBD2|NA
CASSVSLAGGEDTQYF
TGTGCCAGCAGCGTTTCCCTAGCGGGAGGGGAGGATACGCAGTATTTT
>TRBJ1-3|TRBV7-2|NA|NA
CASAGFSAGNTIYF
TGTGCCAGCGCGGGGTTCTCGGCTGGAAACACCATATATTTT
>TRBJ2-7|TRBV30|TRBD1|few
CAWSSNAGRGLQTYEQYF
TGTGCCTGGAGTTCCAACGCGGGTAGGGGGCTCCAGACCTACGAGCAGTACTTC
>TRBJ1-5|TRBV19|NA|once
CASSPVNLGTRSNQPQHF
TGTGCCAGTAGCCCCGTAAACCTCGGGACAAGAAGCAATCAGCCCCAGCATTTT
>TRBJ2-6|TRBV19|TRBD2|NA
CASSMNRGGTGANVLTF
TGTGCCAGTAGTATGAATCGGGGAGGGACTGGGGCCAACGTCCTGACTTTC
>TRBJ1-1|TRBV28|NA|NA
CASSPHHETEAFF
TGTGCCAGCAGTCCCCACCATGAGACTGAAGCTTTCTTT
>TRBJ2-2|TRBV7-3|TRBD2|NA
CASSGLAGAGELFF
TGTGCCAGCAGCGGACTAGCGGGAGCTGGGGAGCTGTTTTTT